These T cell receptor beta chains were read from a single sample in a study of T cell responses to AZD1222 COVID-19 vaccine. Data came from immunoSEQ multiplex PCR; TCRdb stores just in-frame clones and leaves some out. The sample contains around 150,000 clones, 85% to 95% of which appear only once. The sample here was peripheral blood, taken on day 0 of AZD1222 vaccination. The receptors were sampled from an adult in good health. CDR3s include the opening cysteine and the closing phenylalanine or tryptophan. Each record gives: V gene, J gene, D gene, clone size, CDR3 length, CDR3 DNA, CDR3 protein. D genes are given only for firm matches. Clone size is given for some rows only: seen once, a few or many times, or a class if the clone is expanded.

>TRBV2|TRBJ2-1|.|.|13
TGTGCCAGCAGCGGGGCGGAAGGGCATGAGCAGTTCTTC
CASSGAEGHEQFF
>TRBV5-1|TRBJ1-2|TRBD1|.|14
TGCGCCAGCAGCGAGGGGACAGCGGTAAATGGCTACACCTTC
CASSEGTAVNGYTF
>TRBV18|TRBJ1-5|.|.|13
TGTGCCAGCTCTCCGCAGGGGAATCAGCCCCAGCATTTT
CASSPQGNQPQHF
>TRBV5-4|TRBJ2-3|TRBD2|.|16
TGTGCCAGCAGCTCGTCAGCGGGAACTAGCACAGATACGCAGTATTTT
CASSSSAGTSTDTQYF
>TRBV5-1|TRBJ1-3|TRBD1|.|17
TGCGCCAGCAGCCCGCAAGGGGGCGGAATCTCTGGAAACACCATATATTTT
CASSPQGGGISGNTIYF
>TRBV3-1/TRBV3-2|TRBJ1-1|.|.|14
TGTGCCAGCAGACAAACAACAGGGCGCACTGAAGCTTTCTTT
CASRQTTGRTEAFF
>TRBV7-2|TRBJ2-7|.|.|14
TGTGCCAGCAGCTTAACCCCGGGAACCTACGAGCAGTACTTC
CASSLTPGTYEQYF
>TRBV4-2|TRBJ1-6|.|.|15
TGTGCCAGCAGCCAAGCGGGGGGGGAGGAATCACCCCTCCACTTT
CASSQAGGEESPLHF
>TRBV4-3|TRBJ2-1|TRBD2|.|17
TGCGCCAGCAGCCAAGATATAGCGGGGGGCCTTCGAGGTGAGCAGTTCTTC
CASSQDIAGGLRGEQFF
>TRBV28|TRBJ1-5|.|.|12
TGTGCCAGCAGTTTGATAGGTCAGCCCCAGCATTTT
CASSLIGQPQHF
>TRBV19|TRBJ2-3|.|.|15
TGTGCCAGTAGTCGGACACGCACAACCACAGATACGCAGTATTTT
CASSRTRTTTDTQYF
>TRBV7-2|TRBJ1-2|.|.|13
TGTGCCAGCAGCTTAGGGCAAGGTCGGGGCTACACCTTC
CASSLGQGRGYTF
>TRBV28|TRBJ1-5|.|.|15
TGTGCCAGCAGGGGGGGAGGGATTGGCAATCAGCCCCAGCATTTT
CASRGGGIGNQPQHF
>TRBV11-1|TRBJ1-4|.|.|14
TGTGCCAGCAGCCCGCCGGACAATAATGAAAAACTGTTTTTT
CASSPPDNNEKLFF
>TRBV7-2|TRBJ2-3|TRBD1|.|15
TGTGCCAGCAGCTTAGGCGTCAGGGGGCAAGATACGCAGTATTTT
CASSLGVRGQDTQYF
>TRBV9|TRBJ2-7|.|few|14
TGTGCCAGCAGCCCCCGACAGCGTTGGGGCGAGCAGTACTTC
CASSPRQRWGEQYF
>TRBV4-1|TRBJ1-4|.|.|16
TGCGCCAGCAGCCAGAGATCAGGGGCGGGAAATGAAAAACTGTTTTTT
CASSQRSGAGNEKLFF
>TRBV4-3|TRBJ2-1|TRBD1|.|20
TGCGCCACCAGCCCAAGATCATACGGGACAGGGGGGGACTCCTACAATGAGCAGTTCTTC
CATSPRSYGTGGDSYNEQFF
>TRBV27|TRBJ2-6|.|.|18
TGTGCCAGCAGTTTGAGGGCAGGGGGGAGCTCTGGGGCCAACGTCCTGACTTTC
CASSLRAGGSSGANVLTF
>TRBV10-3|TRBJ1-3|.|.|15
TGTGCCATCAGTGAGTCTCTTTCCTCTGGAAACACCATATATTTT
CAISESLSSGNTIYF
>TRBV6-5|TRBJ2-7|TRBD1|.|12
TGTGCCAGCAGCGACAGGGAAGGCGAGCAGTACTTC
CASSDREGEQYF
>TRBV27|TRBJ2-5|.|.|14
TGTGCCAGCAGTACCTGGCAGGGCGGAGAGACCCAGTACTTC
CASSTWQGGETQYF
>TRBV14|TRBJ2-1|.|.|14
TGTGCCAGCAGCCACCGGGACACTTACAATGAGCAGTTCTTC
CASSHRDTYNEQFF
>TRBV5-1|TRBJ1-4|.|.|14
TGCGCCAGCAGCTTGTCTACATGGGATGAAAAACTGTTTTTT
CASSLSTWDEKLFF
>TRBV5-1|TRBJ1-2|TRBD1|.|15
TGCGCCAGCAGCTCCACCGGGACAGATAACTATGGCTACACCTTC
CASSSTGTDNYGYTF
>TRBV3-1/TRBV3-2|TRBJ2-1|.|.|14
TGTGCCAGCAGCCTCCGGGACCGGAGCGAAGAGCAGTTCTTC
CASSLRDRSEEQFF
>TRBV6-4|TRBJ2-2|TRBD1|.|14
TGTGCCAGCAGTGTTACAGGGGATACCGGGGAGCTGTTTTTT
CASSVTGDTGELFF
>TRBV3-1/TRBV3-2|TRBJ1-3|.|once|13
TGTGCCAGCAGCCAGGGGGGGGGAAACACCATATATTTT
CASSQGGGNTIYF
>TRBV28|TRBJ2-7|.|.|13
TGTGCCAGCAGTCGTAGTGGTCGAGGCGAGCAGTACTTC
CASSRSGRGEQYF
>TRBV28|TRBJ1-1|.|once|13
TGTGCCAGCAGGGGGGCAGGGTGGACTGAAGCTTTCTTT
CASRGAGWTEAFF
>TRBV29-1|TRBJ1-6|.|.|13
TGCAGCGTGACGGACAGATATAATTCACCCCTCCACTTT
CSVTDRYNSPLHF
>TRBV7-9|TRBJ1-6|TRBD1|.|17
TGTGCCAGCAGCGCACCCGCAGGGGGCCTTGGTAATTCACCCCTCCACTTT
CASSAPAGGLGNSPLHF
>TRBV21-1|TRBJ2-1|.|.|15
TGTGCCAGCAGCAAACGCGGGCCCATCAGGAATGAGCAGTTCTTC
CASSKRGPIRNEQFF
>TRBV19|TRBJ2-6|TRBD1|.|18
TGTGCCAGTAGTTCCCGGTCAGGGGGTTTCCCTGGGGCCAACGTCCTGACTTTC
CASSSRSGGFPGANVLTF
>TRBV27|TRBJ1-2|.|.|13
TGTGCCAGCAGTTTCGGGCCTGGCTATGGCTACACCTTC
CASSFGPGYGYTF
>TRBV5-1|TRBJ1-1|TRBD1|.|15
TGCGCCAGCAGTTCACAGGGGGTCACCTCCACTGAAGCTTTCTTT
CASSSQGVTSTEAFF
>TRBV4-1|TRBJ1-1|.|.|16
TGCGCCAGCAGCCAAAAGGGGGGGACAAAGAACACTGAAGCTTTCTTT
CASSQKGGTKNTEAFF
>TRBV19|TRBJ2-1|TRBD2|.|15
TGTGCCAGTAGTATCCTCCTAGCGGGAGGCGATGAGCAGTTCTTC
CASSILLAGGDEQFF
>TRBV5-5|TRBJ2-7|.|.|14
TGTGCCAGCAGCTTCGGGGCTCGGTCAGGGCGACAGTACTTC
CASSFGARSGRQYF
>TRBV7-9|TRBJ2-5|.|.|14
TGTGCCAGCAACCTCCCGACTAACCAAGAGACCCAGTACTTC
CASNLPTNQETQYF
>TRBV7-2|TRBJ1-5|.|.|17
TGTGCCAGCAGCCCCCTGGCGGGATCAGGAAACAATCAGCCCCAGCATTTT
CASSPLAGSGNNQPQHF
>TRBV19|TRBJ2-1|.|.|14
TGTGCCAGTAGTAGGCCCGAGATCTACAATGAGCAGTTCTTC
CASSRPEIYNEQFF